The 8 T cell receptor beta chains below come from one sample, sequenced in a study of human T cells and chemical hapten exposure. A single record per CDR3 protein comes from TCRdb applying MiXCR to the RACE reads. Counted here are under 300,000 distinct CDR3 sequences, roughly 7.7% occurring once; the ten biggest clones make up about 1.2%. The time point is: pre-sensitization, week 0. The treatment is: therapeutic diphenylcyclopropenone sensitization with weekly scalp DPC. The specimen was whole blood, collected in connection with sensitization to the hapten diphenylcyclopropenone (DPC). The source is a man aged 18 to 30 with alopecia areata. Some clones in this sample may be carry-over from other donors' samples.

This clonotype has ten or more counts. The V call is TRBV5-1, the J call TRBJ1-4, with D hard to call. The CDR3 runs 12 residues. The V gene's germline CDR1 is SGHRS and CDR2 YFSETQ. V shed 4 bases and J shed 4 bases, with 5 bases lying between them. The CDR3 spells CASSRDNEKLFF. CDR3 DNA: TGCGCCAGCAGCCGCGATAATGAAAAACTGTTTTTT.

J is TRBJ2-3 and V is TRBV18; TRBD2 matches at 13 bases. The germline V gene has CDR1 KGHSH and CDR2 LQKENI. CDR3 length: 16 residues. V lost 6 bases, J lost 2 bases, and 5 bases stayed unmatched. In nucleotides, the CDR3 is TGTGCCAGCTCCCGCGGGACTAGCGGGGCCACAGATACGCAGTATTTT. Its translation is CASSRGTSGATDTQYF.

This clonotype was observed a few times. This chain connects TRBV6-2 or TRBV6-3 to TRBJ2-3, with TRBD2 identical over 7 bases. CDR1 and CDR2 (germline): MNHEY, SVGEGT. The CDR3 runs to 14 residues. With V trimmed by 4 bases and J by 2 bases, 3 bases remained unmatched. Written as DNA, the CDR3 is TGTGCCAGCAGTTTAAGCGGGGACACAGATACGCAGTATTTT. Translating gives CASSLSGDTDTQYF.

This clonotype was detected many times. J is TRBJ2-3 and V is TRBV5-4, with 8 bases fitting TRBD2. The CDR3 is 15 amino acids. CDR1 SGHNT and CDR2 YYREEE come from the germline V gene (reference sequence). J lost 5 bases, V lost 3 bases, and 8 bases had no gene match. In DNA form, the CDR3 reads TGTGCCAGCAGCTGGGAGCGGGGGTCTATAGATACGCAGTATTTT. It yields the protein CASSWERGSIDTQYF. The full variable domain, in which reference TRBV5-4 and TRBJ2-3 provide the parts outside the CDR3, is ETGVTQSPTHLIKTRGQQVTLRCSSQSGHNTVSWYQQALGQGPQFIFQYYREEENGRGNFPPRFSGLQFPNYSSELNVNALELDDSALYLCASSWERGSIDTQYFGPGTRLTVL.

The sample holds a few counts of this clonotype. The chain employs TRBV29-1 and TRBJ2-1, with TRBD1 matching 8 bases. J was trimmed by 3 bases and V by 4 bases; bases with no gene match: 5. The CDR3 extends over 14 amino acids. Germline assignment: CDR1 SQVTM and CDR2 ANQGSEA. This chain's CDR3 is CSVGAGGFYNEQFF. The DNA of the CDR3 is TGCAGCGTTGGTGCAGGGGGCTTCTACAATGAGCAGTTCTTC.

In this sample, this clonotype turned up a few times. This chain connects TRBV20-1 to TRBJ2-7, with 10 positions matching TRBD1. Germline V gene lookup returns CDR1 DFQATT and CDR2 SNEGSKA (reference sequence). Germline trimming cut 0 bases from V and 5 bases from J; bases unmatched to any gene: 7. The CDR3 is 15 residues long. CDR3 in amino acids: CSARDQDRGLDEQYF. CDR3 nucleotide sequence: TGCAGTGCTAGAGACCAGGACAGGGGGTTGGACGAGCAGTACTTC.

Only a few counts were recorded for this clonotype. The V gene is TRBV7-9, the J gene TRBJ1-4; weak D call: TRBD1 (5 bases). The CDR3 consists of 18 residues. V was cut by 1 base and J by 5 bases, with 20 bases left in between. Germline V CDR1 and CDR2: SEHNR, FQNEAQ (reference sequence). The CDR3: CASSLDGEGWTPNEKLFF. CDR3 in DNA: TGTGCCAGCAGCTTAGACGGGGAGGGGTGGACGCCAAATGAAAAACTGTTTTTT. Full variable domain (outside the CDR3, taken from reference TRBV7-9 and TRBJ1-4): DTGVSQNPRHKITKRGQNVTFRCDPISEHNRLYWYRQTLGQGPEFLTYFQNEAQLEKSRLLSDRFSAERPKGSFSTLEIQRTEQGDSAMYLCASSLDGEGWTPNEKLFFGSGTQLSVL.

This clonotype was detected ten times or more. The chain has TRBV4-1 and TRBJ2-7, with D hard to call. V shed 5 bases and J shed 3 bases, with 20 bases lying between them. CDR3 length: 16 amino acids. Germline CDR1 reads MGHRA; CDR2 reads YSYEKL. CDR3 nucleotides: TGCGCCAGCAGCTCAAGATACGGCAGGTCCAACTACGAGCAGTACTTC. Residues: CASSSRYGRSNYEQYF.